The subject of this entry is one TCR beta chain. V shed 8 bases and J 1 base; nucleotides not matched to a gene: 14. CDR1 and CDR2 from the germline V gene are SNHLY and FYNNEI. The CDR3 has 18 amino acids. The data stem from a study of T cells in Graves' hyperthyroidism and ophthalmopathy. When ophthalmopathy did not progress within 18 months, Graves' hyperthyroidism was considered stable. Fresh peripheral blood, around 11 ml of it, supplied the PBMCs. Regions amplified from RNA transcripts were the TCR beta CDR3 regions. HTBI primers were employed in a first-round RT-PCR of the TCR CDR3. TCRdb reprocessed the multiplex PCR reads with MiXCR, giving one entry per CDR3 protein. The sample contains under 650,000 distinct CDR3 sequences, roughly 15% of which appear only once.

The material sequenced was blood. This chain uses TRBV2 with TRBJ2-3; 11 bases agree with TRBD2. This receptor was taken from a woman aged 25 to 39 with Graves' hyperthyroidism. The CDR3 spells CASSPGLAEDEGTDTQYF. The CDR3 DNA reads as TGTGCCAGCTCACCGGGACTAGCGGAAGACGAAGGCACAGATACGCAGTATTTT. Full variable domain (outside the CDR3, taken from reference TRBV2 and TRBJ2-3): EPEVTQTPSHQVTQMGQEVILRCVPISNHLYFYWYRQILGQKVEFLVSFYNNEISEKSEIFDDQFSVERPDGSNFTLKIRSTKLEDSAMYFCASSPGLAEDEGTDTQYFGPGTRLTVL.